These 23 T cell receptor beta chains were all obtained from the same sample, sequenced in a study of blood T cell repertoires in COVID-19. TCRdb keeps only in-frame clones here, not all; method: immunoSEQ multiplex PCR. The table has tens of thousands of clones, 70% to 90% seen once. Sequencing was done on a sample of peripheral blood. The source of these receptors is a man aged 70-80 years with acute or convalescent COVID-19.

CDR3: CASSEGGGYEQYF. The CDR3 coding sequence is TGTGCCAGCAGCGAGGGGGGGGGCTACGAGCAGTACTTC. The gene calls are TRBV7-2 and TRBJ2-7, with D possibly being TRBD2 (7 bases). The length of the CDR3 is 13 residues. V was shortened by 5 bases and J by 3 bases, with 11 bases between the two germline ends. In germline, CDR1 is SGHTA, CDR2 FQGNSA.

V usage is TRBV12-5 and J usage is TRBJ1-1; no clear D. Germline CDR1 LGHNT, CDR2 FRNRAP. The CDR3 covers 14 residues. V dropped 0 bases and J dropped 3 bases, with 8 bases sitting between them. Written as DNA, the CDR3 is TGTGCTAGTGGTTTGGTCGGGGTTCACACTGAAGCTTTCTTT. Encoded protein: CASGLVGVHTEAFF.

The V gene is TRBV6-2 or TRBV6-3, the J gene TRBJ1-4; a weak D match, TRBD1 (5 bases). The CDR3 sequence is 17 residues long. Trimming took off 4 bases at V and 7 bases at J, with 22 bases between the two ends. Germline V gives CDR1 MNHEY, CDR2 SVGEGT. CDR3 sequence (DNA): TGTGCCAGCAGTTCCACCCCACCCGGGGGGGGACTTGAAAAACTGTTTTTT. Its protein product is CASSSTPPGGGLEKLFF.

The chain joins TRBV18 to TRBJ1-3; D not certain. The CDR3 extends over 11 amino acids. V was clipped by 3 bases and J by 9 bases, with 6 bases between them. From germline, CDR1 is KGHSH and CDR2 LQKENI. The CDR3 DNA sequence: TGTGCCAGCTCACCCGGTGGCACCATATATTTT. Encoded protein: CASSPGGTIYF.

This chain connects TRBV11-3 to TRBJ2-1, with 7 bases aligning to TRBD1. After removal of 2 bases from V and 5 bases from J, the junction contained 6 bases not matched to a gene. Germline V lookup: CDR1 SGHNT, CDR2 YENEEA. This CDR3 spans 15 amino acids. The CDR3 region has the DNA TGTGCCAGCAGCTTATACGGACAGGCGGACAATGAGCAGTTCTTC. It is translated as CASSLYGQADNEQFF.

The chain is built from TRBV6-5 and TRBJ1-2; 7 bases align to TRBD1. This CDR3 spans 15 amino acids. CDR1 is MNHEY and CDR2 is SVGAGI in the germline V gene. V lost 0 bases, J lost 3 bases, and 4 bases stayed unmatched. Written as DNA, the CDR3 is TGTGCCAGCAGTTACTCGAGGCAGGGGGACTATGGCTACACCTTC. Translating gives CASSYSRQGDYGYTF.

CDR3 DNA sequence: TGCAGTGCTAGTGGACAGTACTCCTACGAGCAGTACTTC. Its protein product is CSASGQYSYEQYF. This chain links TRBV20-1 with TRBJ2-7, with D possibly matching TRBD1 (6 bases). CDR3 length: 13 residues. The germline V gene has CDR1 DFQATT and CDR2 SNEGSKA (reference sequence). V dropped 3 bases and J dropped 0 bases, with 9 bases sitting between them.

This sequence joins TRBV7-9 and TRBJ2-7; tentative D call: TRBD2 (5 bases). V lost 5 bases, J lost 2 bases, and 19 bases lay in between. Germline-derived CDR1 and CDR2 are SEHNR and FQNEAQ (reference sequence). This CDR3 region has 16 residues. CDR3 in DNA: TGTGCCAGCAGCGGCGGGCTTATCTTGTCCCCCTACGAGCAGTACTTC. It specifies CASSGGLILSPYEQYF.

The chain employs TRBV30 and TRBJ1-1; 7 bases align to TRBD1. Germline V CDR1 and CDR2: GTSNPN, SVGIG (reference sequence). V shed 5 bases and J 0 bases; nucleotides not matched to a gene: 18. The CDR3 spans 18 residues. CDR3 amino acids: CAWFSRGRVRLMNTEAFF. The CDR3 coding sequence is TGTGCCTGGTTTTCGAGGGGGCGCGTCCGCCTGATGAACACTGAAGCTTTCTTT.

Only one count was recorded for this clone. The chain combines TRBV27 with TRBJ1-2, with 8 bases matching TRBD1. CDR3 length equals 18 residues. The V gene's germline CDR1 is MNHEY and CDR2 SMNVEV (reference sequence). The V gene end was trimmed by 6 bases and the J gene end by 3 bases; junction bases not matched to a gene: 18. In DNA form, the CDR3 reads TGTGCCAGCAGCTTCTCAGGGACAGGCGTGTTTGTCTACTATGGCTACACCTTC. Its translation is CASSFSGTGVFVYYGYTF.

The chain is built from TRBV20-1 and TRBJ1-2, with D perhaps matching TRBD1 (5 bases). The V end was cut by 3 bases, the J end by 6 bases, with 26 bases between. The CDR3 consists of 17 residues. Germline V gene sequence: CDR1 DFQATT, CDR2 SNEGSKA (reference sequence). The CDR3 nucleotides are TGCAGTGCTAGTTCCCGCGGAGGGGTCCCTCTTAAGGATGGCTACACCTTC. Protein sequence: CSASSRGGVPLKDGYTF.

The chain links TRBV13 to TRBJ1-2, with D uncertain. This CDR3 has 14 residues. Germline V lookup: CDR1 PRHDT, CDR2 FYEKMQ (reference sequence). V was trimmed by 2 bases and J by 4 bases, leaving 11 bases between them. The CDR3 bases are TGTGCCAGCAGCTTACACGGGTCGGGCTATGGCTACACCTTC. This translates into CASSLHGSGYGYTF.

This chain joins TRBV12-3 or TRBV12-4 and TRBJ2-7; no firm D call. V lost 7 bases and J lost 2, with 12 bases in between. The CDR3 has 13 residues. The chain's CDR3 is CASTPSPAYEQYF. The CDR3 bases are TGTGCCAGCACCCCATCTCCAGCCTACGAGCAGTACTTC.

J is TRBJ1-6 and V is TRBV6-2 or TRBV6-3; 8 nucleotides align to TRBD1. V shed 2 bases and J 4 bases; nucleotides not matched to a gene: 13. The CDR3 extends over 19 amino acids. In germline, CDR1 is MNHEY, CDR2 SVGEGT. The CDR3 region is CASSYPDRGLRGYNSPLHF. CDR3 bases: TGTGCCAGCAGTTACCCCGACAGGGGACTACGAGGGTATAATTCACCCCTCCACTTT.

The CDR3 here is CASSFEQGVSGNTIYF. The CDR3 region has the DNA TGTGCCAGCAGCTTCGAACAGGGAGTCTCTGGAAACACCATATATTTT. This chain links TRBV11-1 with TRBJ1-3, with D perhaps TRBD1 (6 bases). This CDR3 has 16 amino acids. Germline V lookup: CDR1 SGHAT, CDR2 FQDESV (reference sequence). The ends were cut back, 3 bases at V and 0 bases at J, with 12 bases in the middle. Supplemented by reference TRBV11-1 and TRBJ1-3, the full variable domain reads EAEVAQSPRYKITEKSQAVAFWCDPISGHATLYWYRQILGQGPELLVQFQDESVVDDSQLPKDRFSAERLKGVDSTLKIQPAELGDSAMYLCASSFEQGVSGNTIYFGEGSWLTVV.

The chain combines TRBV3-1 (or the pseudogene TRBV3-2) with TRBJ2-7; TRBD2 matches 7 bases. Germline V CDR1 and CDR2: LGHDT, YNNKEL (reference sequence). The CDR3 length is 12 residues. V trimming: 6 bases; J trimming: 4 bases; junction bases outside the gene matches: 3. The CDR3 DNA sequence: TGTGCCAGCAGTCCCGGGGGGTACGAGCAGTACTTC. Residues: CASSPGGYEQYF.

The chain uses TRBV29-1 and TRBJ1-2, with TRBD1 matching over 8 bases. Germline CDR1 SQVTM, CDR2 ANQGSEA. With 0 bases clipped from V and 7 bases from J, the junction kept 7 bases outside the gene matches. The CDR3 is made up of 14 amino acids. CDR3 bases: TGCAGCGTTGAAGAAACAGGGGGGGTGGCTGGCTACACCTTC. It yields the protein CSVEETGGVAGYTF. The full variable domain, rest sourced from reference TRBV29-1 and TRBJ1-2, is SAVISQKPSRDICQRGTSLTIQCQVDSQVTMMFWYRQQPGQSLTLIATANQGSEATYESGFVIDKFPISRPNLTFSTLTVSNMSPEDSSIYLCSVEETGGVAGYTFGSGTRLTVV.

The genes are TRBV19 and TRBJ1-2, with D tentatively TRBD1 (6 bases). Germline CDR1 LNHDA, CDR2 SQIVND (reference sequence). Trimming shortened V by 6 bases and J by 2 bases, and 13 bases separated the two germline ends. CDR3 length equals 14 residues. This chain's CDR3 is CASRTGSSNYGYTF. The DNA for the CDR3 is TGTGCCAGTAGAACAGGGTCCTCAAACTATGGCTACACCTTC.

For the CDR3, the DNA is TGTGCCACCAGTGATTTTCTCTGTTGCAGGGGCGACACTGAAGCTTTCTTT. It translates to CATSDFLCCRGDTEAFF. V gene TRBV24-1 combines with J gene TRBJ1-1; possibly TRBD1 for D (6 bases). Per the germline V gene, CDR1 is KGHDR and CDR2 is SFDVKD. This CDR3 contains 17 residues. V lost 1 base and J lost 3, with 17 bases in between.

The chain employs TRBV9 and TRBJ2-1; 9 bases are shared with TRBD2. Germline-derived CDR1 and CDR2 are SGDLS and YYNGEE. The V and J ends lost 3 bases and 0 bases, in that order; junction bases with no gene match: 4. The CDR3 totals 16 residues. As DNA, the CDR3 is TGTGCCAGCAGCGCCAGACTAGCGGCCTCCTACAATGAGCAGTTCTTC. This codes for CASSARLAASYNEQFF. The entire variable domain, with the rest obtained from reference TRBV9 and TRBJ2-1, is as follows: DSGVTQTPKHLITATGQRVTLRCSPRSGDLSVYWYQQSLDQGLQFLIQYYNGEERAKGNILERFSAQQFPDLHSELNLSSLELGDSALYFCASSARLAASYNEQFFGPGTRLTVL.

The rearrangement uses TRBV6-2 or TRBV6-3 and TRBJ1-2; a possible D gene is TRBD1 (5 bases). Per the germline V gene, CDR1 is MNHEY and CDR2 is SVGEGT. V shed 2 bases and J shed 2 bases, with 21 bases lying between them. The CDR3 is made up of 18 amino acids. The CDR3 sequence: CASSYEGRGVKTNYGYTF. The DNA for the CDR3 is TGTGCCAGCAGTTACGAGGGACGGGGGGTGAAGACCAACTATGGCTACACCTTC.

V usage is TRBV5-1 and J usage is TRBJ1-2, with D maybe TRBD1 (5 bases). CDR1 SGHRS and CDR2 YFSETQ come from the germline V gene. The CDR3 has 16 residues. V was cut by 0 bases and J by 3 bases, with 15 bases left in between. CDR3 amino acids: CASSLEPLIGDYGYTF. As DNA, the CDR3 is TGCGCCAGCAGCTTGGAACCCTTAATAGGGGACTATGGCTACACCTTC.

This rearrangement joins TRBV28 to TRBJ2-5; maybe TRBD2 (6 bases). Germline V gene data show CDR1 as MDHEN and CDR2 as SYDVKM. Trimming left V 4 bases short and J 2 bases short, with 11 bases between. This CDR3 has 14 residues. The CDR3 region is CASSSPGGQETQYF. In DNA, the CDR3 is TGTGCCAGCAGTTCCCCCGGAGGGCAAGAGACCCAGTACTTC.